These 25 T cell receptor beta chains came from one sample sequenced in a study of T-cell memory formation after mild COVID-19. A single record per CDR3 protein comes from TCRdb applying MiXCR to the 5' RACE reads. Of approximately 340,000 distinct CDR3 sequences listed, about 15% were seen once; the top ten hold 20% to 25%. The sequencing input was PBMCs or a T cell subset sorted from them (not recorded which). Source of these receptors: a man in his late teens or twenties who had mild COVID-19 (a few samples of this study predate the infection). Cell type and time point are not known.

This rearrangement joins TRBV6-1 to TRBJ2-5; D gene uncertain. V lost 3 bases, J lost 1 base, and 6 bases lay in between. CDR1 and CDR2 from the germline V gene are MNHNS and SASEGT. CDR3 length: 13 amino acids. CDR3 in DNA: TGTGCCAGCAGTGAGTTACTCCAAGAGACCCAGTACTTC. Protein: CASSELLQETQYF.

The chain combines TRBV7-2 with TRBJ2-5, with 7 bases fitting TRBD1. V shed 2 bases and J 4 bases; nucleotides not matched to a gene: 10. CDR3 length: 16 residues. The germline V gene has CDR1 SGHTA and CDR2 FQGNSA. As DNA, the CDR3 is TGTGCCAGCAGCTTAAGGGGGCCTACCCCGGGAGAGACCCAGTACTTC. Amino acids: CASSLRGPTPGETQYF.

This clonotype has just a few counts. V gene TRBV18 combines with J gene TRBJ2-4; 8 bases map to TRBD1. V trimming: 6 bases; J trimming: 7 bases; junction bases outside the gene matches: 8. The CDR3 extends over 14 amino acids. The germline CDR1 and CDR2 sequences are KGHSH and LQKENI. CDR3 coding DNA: TGTGCCAGCTCTCAAGGACAGGGTGGGAACATTCAGTACTTC. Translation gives CASSQGQGGNIQYF.

CDR3 DNA: TGCGCCAGCAGATCCTCTGGGGGAGGCTCCTACAATGAGCAGTTCTTC. Its protein product is CASRSSGGGSYNEQFF. J is TRBJ2-1 and V is TRBV5-1; the D gene is possibly TRBD2 (6 bases). Trimming pared 5 bases from V and 0 bases from J, leaving 15 bases between. The CDR3 contains 16 residues. The germline V gene has CDR1 SGHRS and CDR2 YFSETQ.

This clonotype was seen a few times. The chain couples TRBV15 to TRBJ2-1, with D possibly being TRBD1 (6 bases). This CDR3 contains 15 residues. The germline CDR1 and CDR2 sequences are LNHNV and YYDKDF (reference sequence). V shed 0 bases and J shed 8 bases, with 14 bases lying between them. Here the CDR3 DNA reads TGTGCCACCAGCAGAGATCAGGGGAACCCGCATGAGCAGTTCTTC. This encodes CATSRDQGNPHEQFF.

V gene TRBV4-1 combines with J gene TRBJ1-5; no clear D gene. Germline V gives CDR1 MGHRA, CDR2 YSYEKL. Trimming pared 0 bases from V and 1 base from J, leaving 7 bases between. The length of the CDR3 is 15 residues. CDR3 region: CASSQDEASNQPQHF. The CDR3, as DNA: TGCGCCAGCAGCCAAGATGAGGCGAGCAATCAGCCCCAGCATTTT.

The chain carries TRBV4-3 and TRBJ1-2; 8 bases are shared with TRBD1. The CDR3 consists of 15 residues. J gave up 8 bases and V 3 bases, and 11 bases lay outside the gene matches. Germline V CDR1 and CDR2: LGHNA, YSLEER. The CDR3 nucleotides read TGCGCCAGCAGCCATGGTGGGACAGGAATAGAAGGCTACACCTTC. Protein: CASSHGGTGIEGYTF.

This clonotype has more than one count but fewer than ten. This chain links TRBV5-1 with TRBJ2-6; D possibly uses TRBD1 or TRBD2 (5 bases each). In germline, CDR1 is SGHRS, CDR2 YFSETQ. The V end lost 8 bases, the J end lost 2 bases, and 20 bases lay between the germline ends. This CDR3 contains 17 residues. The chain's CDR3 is CASFGDLLSAGANVLTF. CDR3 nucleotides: TGCGCCAGTTTTGGGGACCTCCTCTCCGCTGGGGCCAACGTCCTGACTTTC.

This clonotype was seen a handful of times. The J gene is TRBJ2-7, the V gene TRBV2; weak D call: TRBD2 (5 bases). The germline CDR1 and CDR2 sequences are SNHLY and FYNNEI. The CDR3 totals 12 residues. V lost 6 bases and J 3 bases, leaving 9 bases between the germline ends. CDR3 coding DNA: TGTGCCAGCAGCCCCGGGAACTACGAGCAGTACGTC. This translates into CASSPGNYEQYV.

In DNA, the CDR3 is TGCGCCAGCAGCCAAGATAGACGGGCCCTCGGGCAGTTCTTC. This sequence encodes CASSQDRRALGQFF. This chain joins TRBV4-1 and TRBJ2-1; D gene unclear. CDR3 size: 14 residues. The germline V gene has CDR1 MGHRA and CDR2 YSYEKL. Trimming pared 0 bases from V and 12 bases from J, leaving 15 bases between.

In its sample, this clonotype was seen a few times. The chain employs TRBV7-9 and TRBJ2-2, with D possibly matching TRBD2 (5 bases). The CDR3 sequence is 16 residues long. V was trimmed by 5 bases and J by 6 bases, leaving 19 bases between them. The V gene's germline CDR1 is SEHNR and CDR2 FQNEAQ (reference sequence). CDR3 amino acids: CASSQDGGRGSGELFF. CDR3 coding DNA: TGTGCCAGCAGCCAGGACGGAGGCCGAGGATCCGGGGAGCTGTTTTTT. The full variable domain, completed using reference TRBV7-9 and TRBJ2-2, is DTGVSQNPRHKITKRGQNVTFRCDPISEHNRLYWYRQTLGQGPEFLTYFQNEAQLEKSRLLSDRFSAERPKGSFSTLEIQRTEQGDSAMYLCASSQDGGRGSGELFFGEGSRLTVL.

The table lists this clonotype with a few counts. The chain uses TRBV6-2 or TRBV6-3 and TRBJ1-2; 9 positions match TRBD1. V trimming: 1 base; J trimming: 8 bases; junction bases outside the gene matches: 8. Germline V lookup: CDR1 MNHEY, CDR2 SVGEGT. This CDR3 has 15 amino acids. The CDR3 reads CASSYFGTGGDGYTF. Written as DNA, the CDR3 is TGTGCCAGCAGTTACTTCGGAACAGGGGGCGACGGCTACACCTTC.

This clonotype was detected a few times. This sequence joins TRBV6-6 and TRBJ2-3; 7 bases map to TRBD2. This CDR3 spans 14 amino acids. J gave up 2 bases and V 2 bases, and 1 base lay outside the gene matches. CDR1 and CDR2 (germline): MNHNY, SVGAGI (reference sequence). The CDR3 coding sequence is TGTGCCAGCAGTTACAGCGGGGCCACAGATACGCAGTATTTT. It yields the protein CASSYSGATDTQYF.

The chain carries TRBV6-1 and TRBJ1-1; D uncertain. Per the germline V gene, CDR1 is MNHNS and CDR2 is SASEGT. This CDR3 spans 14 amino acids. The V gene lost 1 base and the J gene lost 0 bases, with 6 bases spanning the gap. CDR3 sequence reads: CASSEEVMNTEAFF. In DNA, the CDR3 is TGTGCCAGCAGTGAAGAAGTCATGAACACTGAAGCTTTCTTT.

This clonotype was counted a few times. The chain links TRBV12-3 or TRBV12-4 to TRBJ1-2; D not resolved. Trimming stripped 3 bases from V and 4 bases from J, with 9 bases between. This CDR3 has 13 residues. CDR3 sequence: CASSFSGPYGYTF. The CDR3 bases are TGTGCCAGCAGTTTCTCGGGTCCCTATGGCTACACCTTC.

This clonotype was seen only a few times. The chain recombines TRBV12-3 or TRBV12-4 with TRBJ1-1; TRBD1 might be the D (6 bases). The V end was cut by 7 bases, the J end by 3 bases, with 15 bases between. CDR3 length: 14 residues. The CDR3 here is CASTMDRFHTEAFF. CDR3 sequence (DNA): TGTGCCAGCACCATGGACAGATTCCACACTGAAGCTTTCTTT.

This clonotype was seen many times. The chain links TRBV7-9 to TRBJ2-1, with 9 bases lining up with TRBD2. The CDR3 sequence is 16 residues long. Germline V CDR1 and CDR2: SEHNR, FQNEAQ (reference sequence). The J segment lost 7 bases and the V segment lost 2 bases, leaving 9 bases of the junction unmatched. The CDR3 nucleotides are TGTGCCAGCAGCTTATTGCGGGGGGGCCGGAGTAATGAGCAGTTCTTC. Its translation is CASSLLRGGRSNEQFF.

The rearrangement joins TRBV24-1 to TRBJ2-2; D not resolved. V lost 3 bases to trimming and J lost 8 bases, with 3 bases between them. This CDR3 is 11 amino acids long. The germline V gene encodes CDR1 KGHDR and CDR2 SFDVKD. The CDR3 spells CATSDGGELFF. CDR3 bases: TGTGCCACCAGTGATGGGGGGGAGCTGTTTTTT.

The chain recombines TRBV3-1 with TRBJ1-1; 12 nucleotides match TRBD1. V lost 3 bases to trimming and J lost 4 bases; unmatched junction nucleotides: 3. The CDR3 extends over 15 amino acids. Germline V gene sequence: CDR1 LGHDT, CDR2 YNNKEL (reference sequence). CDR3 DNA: TGTGCCAGCAGCCAGCCGGGACAGGGGGCCACTGAAGCTTTCTTT. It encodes CASSQPGQGATEAFF.

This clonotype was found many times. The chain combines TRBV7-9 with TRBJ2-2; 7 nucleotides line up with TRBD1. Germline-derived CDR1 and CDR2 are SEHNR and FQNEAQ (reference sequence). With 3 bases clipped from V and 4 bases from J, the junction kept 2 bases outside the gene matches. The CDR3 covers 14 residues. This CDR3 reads CASSFGTATGELFF. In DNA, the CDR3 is TGTGCCAGCAGCTTCGGGACAGCCACCGGGGAGCTGTTTTTT.

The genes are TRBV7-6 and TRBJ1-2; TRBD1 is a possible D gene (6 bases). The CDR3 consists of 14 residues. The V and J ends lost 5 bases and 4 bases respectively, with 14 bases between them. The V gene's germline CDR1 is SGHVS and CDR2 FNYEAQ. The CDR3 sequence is CASSPYGTPYGYTF. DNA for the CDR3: TGTGCCAGCAGCCCTTACGGGACACCCTATGGCTACACCTTC. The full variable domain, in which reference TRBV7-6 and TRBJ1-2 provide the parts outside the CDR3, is GAGVSQSPRYKVTKRGQDVALRCDPISGHVSLYWYRQALGQGPEFLTYFNYEAQQDKSGLPNDRFSAERPEGSISTLTIQRTEQRDSAMYRCASSPYGTPYGYTFGSGTRLTVV.

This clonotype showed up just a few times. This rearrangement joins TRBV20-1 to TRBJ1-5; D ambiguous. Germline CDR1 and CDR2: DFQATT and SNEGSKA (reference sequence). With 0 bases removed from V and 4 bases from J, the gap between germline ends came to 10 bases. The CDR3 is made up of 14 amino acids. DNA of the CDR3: TGCAGTGCTAGAGAGGGAGGCCCGAATCAGCCCCAGCATTTT. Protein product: CSAREGGPNQPQHF.

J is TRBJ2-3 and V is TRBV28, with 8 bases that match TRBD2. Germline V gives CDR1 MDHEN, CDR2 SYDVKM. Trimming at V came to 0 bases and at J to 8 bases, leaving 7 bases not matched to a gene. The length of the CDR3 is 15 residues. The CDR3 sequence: CASSLWSARGGTQYF. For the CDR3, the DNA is TGTGCCAGCAGTTTATGGAGCGCCCGGGGGGGTACGCAGTATTTT.

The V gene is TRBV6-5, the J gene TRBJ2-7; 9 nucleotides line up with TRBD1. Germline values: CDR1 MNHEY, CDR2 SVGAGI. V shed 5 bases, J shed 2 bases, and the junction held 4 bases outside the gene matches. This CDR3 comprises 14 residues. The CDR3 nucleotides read TGTGCCAGCAGTCAGGGACAGGGCCCCTACGAGCAGTACTTC. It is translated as CASSQGQGPYEQYF.

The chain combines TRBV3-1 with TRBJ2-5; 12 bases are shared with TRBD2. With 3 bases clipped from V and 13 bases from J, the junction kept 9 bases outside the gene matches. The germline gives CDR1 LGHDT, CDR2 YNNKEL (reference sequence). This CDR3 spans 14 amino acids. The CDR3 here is CASSQRTSGASRYF. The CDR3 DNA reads TGTGCCAGCAGCCAGAGGACTAGCGGGGCCTCCCGGTACTTC.